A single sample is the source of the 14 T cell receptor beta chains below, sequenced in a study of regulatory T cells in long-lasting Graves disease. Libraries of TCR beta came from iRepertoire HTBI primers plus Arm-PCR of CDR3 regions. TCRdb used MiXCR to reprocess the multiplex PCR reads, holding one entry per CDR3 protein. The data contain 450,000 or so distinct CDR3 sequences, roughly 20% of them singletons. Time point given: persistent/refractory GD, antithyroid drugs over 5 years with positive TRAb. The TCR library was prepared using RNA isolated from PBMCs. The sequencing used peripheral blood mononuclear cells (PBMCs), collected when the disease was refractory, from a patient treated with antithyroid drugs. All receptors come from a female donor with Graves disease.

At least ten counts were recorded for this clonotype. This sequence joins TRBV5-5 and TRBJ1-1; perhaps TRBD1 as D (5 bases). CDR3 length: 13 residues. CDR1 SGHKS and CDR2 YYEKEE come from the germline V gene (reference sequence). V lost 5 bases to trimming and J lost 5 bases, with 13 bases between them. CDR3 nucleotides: TGTGCCAGCAGGGACACGTTCGGTACTGAAGCTTTCTTT. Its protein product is CASRDTFGTEAFF.

In DNA, the CDR3 is TGTGCCAGCAGCATACTATCCTATGGCTACACCTTC. This translates into CASSILSYGYTF. J is TRBJ1-2 and V is TRBV7-2; D uncertain. Germline V gene sequence: CDR1 SGHTA, CDR2 FQGNSA. The V end lost 5 bases, the J end lost 4 bases, and 8 bases lay between the germline ends. The CDR3 is 12 amino acids.

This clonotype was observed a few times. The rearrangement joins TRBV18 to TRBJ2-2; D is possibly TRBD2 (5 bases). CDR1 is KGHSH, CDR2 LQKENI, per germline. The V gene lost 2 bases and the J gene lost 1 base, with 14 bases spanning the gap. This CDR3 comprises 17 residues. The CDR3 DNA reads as TGTGCCAGCTCACCAGCTCTAGCCGCTCTGAACACCGGGGAGCTGTTTTTT. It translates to CASSPALAALNTGELFF. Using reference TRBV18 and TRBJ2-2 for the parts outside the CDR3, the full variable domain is NAGVMQNPRHLVRRRGQEARLRCSPMKGHSHVYWYRQLPEEGLKFMVYLQKENIIDESGMPKERFSAEFPKEGPSILRIQQVVRGDSAAYFCASSPALAALNTGELFFGEGSRLTVL.

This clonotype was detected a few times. Written as DNA, the CDR3 is TGCGCCAGCAGCTTGGCACTGGACTCCGGCCAGACCCAGTACTTC. Translated, it gives CASSLALDSGQTQYF. V usage is TRBV5-1 and J usage is TRBJ2-5; D might be TRBD2 (5 bases). This CDR3 has 15 residues. With 0 bases removed from V and 6 bases from J, the gap between germline ends came to 15 bases. CDR1 and CDR2 from the germline V gene are SGHRS and YFSETQ.

CDR3 coding DNA: TGTGCCAGCTCACCAAGGTTCACCGCGGGTTTCACTGAAGCTTTCTTT. It specifies CASSPRFTAGFTEAFF. The genes are TRBV18 and TRBJ1-1, with unresolved D. There are 16 residues in the CDR3. Trimming left V 2 bases short and J 4 bases short, with 17 bases between. CDR1 and CDR2 (germline): KGHSH, LQKENI.

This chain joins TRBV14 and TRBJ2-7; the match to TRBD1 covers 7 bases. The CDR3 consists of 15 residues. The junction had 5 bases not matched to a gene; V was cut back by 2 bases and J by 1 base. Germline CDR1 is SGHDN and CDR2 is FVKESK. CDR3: CASSQTGAWSYEQYF. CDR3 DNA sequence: TGTGCCAGCAGCCAAACAGGGGCTTGGTCCTACGAGCAGTACTTC.

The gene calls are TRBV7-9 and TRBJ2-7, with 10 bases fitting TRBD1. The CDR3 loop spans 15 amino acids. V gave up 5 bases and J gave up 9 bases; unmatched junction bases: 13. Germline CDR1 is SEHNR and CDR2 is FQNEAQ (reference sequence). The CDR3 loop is CASSPSGDRGLRQYF. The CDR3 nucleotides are TGTGCCAGCAGCCCCTCCGGCGACAGGGGGCTAAGGCAGTACTTC.

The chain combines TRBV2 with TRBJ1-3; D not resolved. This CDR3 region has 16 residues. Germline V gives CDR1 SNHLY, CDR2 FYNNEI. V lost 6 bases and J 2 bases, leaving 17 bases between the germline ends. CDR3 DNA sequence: TGTGCCAGCAGAGCCGGCGAGGTGAGGACTGGAAACACCATATATTTT. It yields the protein CASRAGEVRTGNTIYF.

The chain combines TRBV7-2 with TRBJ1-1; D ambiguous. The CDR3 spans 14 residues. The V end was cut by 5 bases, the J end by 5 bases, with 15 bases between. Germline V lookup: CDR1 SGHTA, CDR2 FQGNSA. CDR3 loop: CASSPHTGWTEAFF. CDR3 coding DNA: TGTGCCAGCAGCCCCCACACGGGATGGACTGAAGCTTTCTTT.

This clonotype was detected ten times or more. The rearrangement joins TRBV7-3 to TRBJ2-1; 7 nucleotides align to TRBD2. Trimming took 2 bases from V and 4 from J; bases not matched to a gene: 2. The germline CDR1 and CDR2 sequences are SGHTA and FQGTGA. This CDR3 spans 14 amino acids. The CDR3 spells CASSLLAAYNEQFF. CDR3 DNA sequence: TGTGCCAGCAGCTTACTAGCGGCGTACAATGAGCAGTTCTTC.

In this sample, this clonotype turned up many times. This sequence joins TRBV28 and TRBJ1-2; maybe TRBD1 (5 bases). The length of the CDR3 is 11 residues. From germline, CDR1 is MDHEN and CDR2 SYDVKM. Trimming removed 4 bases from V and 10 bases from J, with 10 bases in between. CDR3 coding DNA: TGTGCCAGCAGTTACGGGACCTACTACACCTTC. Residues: CASSYGTYYTF.

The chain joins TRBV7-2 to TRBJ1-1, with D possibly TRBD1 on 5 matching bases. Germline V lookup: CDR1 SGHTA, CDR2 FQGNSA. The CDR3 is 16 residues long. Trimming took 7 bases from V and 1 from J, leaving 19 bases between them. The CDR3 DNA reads TGTGCCAGCACCTCTCCCTTGGGGGATCCGAACACTGAAGCTTTCTTT. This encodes CASTSPLGDPNTEAFF.

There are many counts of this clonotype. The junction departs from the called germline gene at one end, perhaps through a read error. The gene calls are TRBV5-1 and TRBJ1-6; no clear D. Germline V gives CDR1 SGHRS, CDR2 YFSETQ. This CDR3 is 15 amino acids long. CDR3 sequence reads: CASSFGISDNSPLHF. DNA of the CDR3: TGTGCCAGCAGCTTTGGGATTTCCGATAATTCACCCCTCCACTTT.

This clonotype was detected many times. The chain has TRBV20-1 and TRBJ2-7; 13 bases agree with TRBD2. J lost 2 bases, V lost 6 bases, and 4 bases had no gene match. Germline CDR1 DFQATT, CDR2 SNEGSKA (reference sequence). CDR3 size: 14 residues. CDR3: CSAKGTSGTYEQYF. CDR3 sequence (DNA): TGCAGTGCCAAAGGGACTAGCGGGACCTACGAGCAGTACTTC.